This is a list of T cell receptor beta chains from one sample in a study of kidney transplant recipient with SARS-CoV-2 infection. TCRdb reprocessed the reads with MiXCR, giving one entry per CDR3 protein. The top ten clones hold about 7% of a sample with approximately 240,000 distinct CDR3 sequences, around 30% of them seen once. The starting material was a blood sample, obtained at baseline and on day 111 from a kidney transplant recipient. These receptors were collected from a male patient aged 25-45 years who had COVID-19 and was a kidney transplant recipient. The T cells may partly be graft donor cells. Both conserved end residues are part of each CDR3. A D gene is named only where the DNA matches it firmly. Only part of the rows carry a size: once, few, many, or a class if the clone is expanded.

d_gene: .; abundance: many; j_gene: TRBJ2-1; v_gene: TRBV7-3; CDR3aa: CASSFVGYEQFF; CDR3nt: TGTGCCAGCAGCTTTGTTGGGTACGAGCAGTTCTTC
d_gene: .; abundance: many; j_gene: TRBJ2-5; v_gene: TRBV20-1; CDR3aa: CSARDHRKETQYF; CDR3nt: TGCAGTGCTAGAGATCACCGGAAAGAGACCCAGTACTTC
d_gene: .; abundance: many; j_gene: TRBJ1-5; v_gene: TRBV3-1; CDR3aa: CASSQWTSGNQPQHF; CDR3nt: TGTGCCAGCAGCCAGTGGACGTCAGGCAATCAGCCCCAGCATTTT
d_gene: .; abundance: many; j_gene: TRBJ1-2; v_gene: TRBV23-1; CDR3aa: CASSLRRLRRKTYGYTF; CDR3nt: TGCGCCAGCAGTCTCCGGAGGCTACGCAGAAAGACCTATGGCTACACCTTC
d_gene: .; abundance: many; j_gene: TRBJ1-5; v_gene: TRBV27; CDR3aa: CASSSGPSGNQPQHF; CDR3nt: TGTGCCAGCAGTTCTGGGCCGTCGGGCAATCAGCCCCAGCATTTT
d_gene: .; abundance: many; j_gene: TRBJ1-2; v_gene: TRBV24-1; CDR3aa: CATSKSHSTRKTYGYTF; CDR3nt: TGTGCCACCAGTAAATCGCATAGTACCAGAAAGACCTATGGCTACACCTTC
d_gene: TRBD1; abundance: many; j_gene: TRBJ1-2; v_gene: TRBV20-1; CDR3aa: CSVIRLDRTPNYGYTF; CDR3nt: TGCAGTGTAATACGGTTGGACAGGACACCTAACTATGGCTACACCTTC
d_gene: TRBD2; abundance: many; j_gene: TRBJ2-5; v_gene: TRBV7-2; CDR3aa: CASSWALGLAGALQETQYF; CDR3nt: TGTGCCAGCAGCTGGGCCCTGGGACTAGCGGGGGCTCTTCAAGAGACCCAGTACTTC
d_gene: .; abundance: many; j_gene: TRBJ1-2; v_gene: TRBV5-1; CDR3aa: CASILPSVRKTYGYTF; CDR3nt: TGCGCCAGCATTCTCCCATCGGTTCGAAAGACCTATGGCTACACCTTC
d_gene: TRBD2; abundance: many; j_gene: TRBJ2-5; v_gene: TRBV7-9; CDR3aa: CASSPGTSLKETQYF; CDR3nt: TGTGCCAGCAGCCCGGGGACTAGCCTAAAAGAGACCCAGTACTTC
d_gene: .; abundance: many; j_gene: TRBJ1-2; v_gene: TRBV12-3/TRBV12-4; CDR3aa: CASSMLCTAGKTYGYTF; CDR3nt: TGTGCCAGCAGTATGCTATGCACAGCAGGAAAGACCTATGGCTACACCTTC
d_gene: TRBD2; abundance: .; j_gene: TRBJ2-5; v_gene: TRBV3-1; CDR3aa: CASSLRLAGGVESQYF; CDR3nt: TGTGCCAGCAGCTTGAGACTAGCGGGAGGAGTGGAGTCCCAGTACTTC
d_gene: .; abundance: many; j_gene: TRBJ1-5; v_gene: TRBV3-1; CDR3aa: CASSQSSNQPQHF; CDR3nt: TGTGCCAGCAGCCAGAGTAGCAATCAGCCCCAGCATTTT
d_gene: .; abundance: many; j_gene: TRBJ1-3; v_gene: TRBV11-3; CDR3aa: CASSLAGRISGNTIYF; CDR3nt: TGTGCCAGCAGCTTAGCGGGACGGATCTCTGGAAACACCATATATTTT
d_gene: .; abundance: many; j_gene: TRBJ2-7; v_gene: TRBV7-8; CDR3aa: CASSLAAAGPKEQYF; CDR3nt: TGTGCCAGCAGCTTAGCGGCAGCAGGGCCGAAGGAGCAGTACTTC
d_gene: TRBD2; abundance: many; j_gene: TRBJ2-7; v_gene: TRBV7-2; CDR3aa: CASTLWEGSYEQYF; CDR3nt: TGTGCCAGCACCCTTTGGGAGGGTTCCTACGAGCAGTACTTC
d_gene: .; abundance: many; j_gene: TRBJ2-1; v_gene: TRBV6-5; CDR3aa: CASTPGPFTYNEQFF; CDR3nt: TGTGCCAGCACCCCAGGGCCTTTTACTTACAATGAGCAGTTCTTC
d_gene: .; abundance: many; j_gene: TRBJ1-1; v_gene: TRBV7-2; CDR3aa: CASSLDTGETFRAFF; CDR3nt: TGTGCCAGCAGCTTAGATACAGGAGAAACCTTTCGGGCTTTCTTT
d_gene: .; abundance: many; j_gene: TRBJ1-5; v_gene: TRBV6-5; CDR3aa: CASRHTSDSNQPQHF; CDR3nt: TGTGCCAGCAGGCACACCTCGGACAGCAATCAGCCCCAGCATTTT
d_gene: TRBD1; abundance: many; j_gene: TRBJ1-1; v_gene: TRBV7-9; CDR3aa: CASSLERGGGGTEAFF; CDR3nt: TGTGCCAGCAGCTTAGAAAGAGGAGGGGGCGGGACTGAAGCTTTCTTT
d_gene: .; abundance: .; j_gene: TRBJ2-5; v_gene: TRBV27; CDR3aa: CASSPGTRGETQYF; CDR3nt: TGTGCCAGCAGCCCCGGGACCCGGGGGGAGACCCAGTACTTC
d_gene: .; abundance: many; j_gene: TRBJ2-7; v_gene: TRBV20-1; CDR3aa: CSARAPRVGYEQYF; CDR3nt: TGCAGTGCTAGGGCCCCCAGGGTCGGTTACGAGCAGTACTTC
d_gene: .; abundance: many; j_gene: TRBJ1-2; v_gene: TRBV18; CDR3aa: CASSPLTDYGYTF; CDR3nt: TGTGCCAGCTCACCACTGACTGACTATGGCTACACCTTC
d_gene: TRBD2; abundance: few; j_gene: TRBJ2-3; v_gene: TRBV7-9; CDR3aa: CASSFPWTSGIRTDTQYF; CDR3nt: TGTGCCAGCAGCTTCCCCTGGACTAGCGGGATCCGCACAGATACGCAGTATTTT
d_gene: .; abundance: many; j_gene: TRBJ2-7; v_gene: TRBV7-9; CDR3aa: CASSLAHGSYEQYF; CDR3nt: TGTGCCAGCAGCTTAGCGCACGGGTCGTACGAGCAGTACTTC
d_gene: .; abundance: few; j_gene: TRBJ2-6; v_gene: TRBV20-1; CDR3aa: CSAPREGSGANVLTF; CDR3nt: TGCAGTGCTCCAAGGGAAGGCTCTGGGGCCAACGTCCTGACTTTC
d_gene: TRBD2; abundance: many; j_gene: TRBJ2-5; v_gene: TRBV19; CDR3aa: CASSPSGTYQETQYF; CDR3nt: TGTGCCAGTAGTCCTAGCGGGACGTACCAAGAGACCCAGTACTTC
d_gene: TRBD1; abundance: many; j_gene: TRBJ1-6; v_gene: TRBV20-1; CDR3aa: CSAKGAGASPLHF; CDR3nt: TGCAGTGCTAAGGGGGCAGGGGCCTCACCCCTCCACTTT
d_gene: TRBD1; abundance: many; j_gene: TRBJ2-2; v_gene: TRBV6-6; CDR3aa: CASSYSTGGNTGELFF; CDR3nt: TGTGCCAGCAGTTACTCGACAGGGGGCAACACCGGGGAGCTGTTTTTT
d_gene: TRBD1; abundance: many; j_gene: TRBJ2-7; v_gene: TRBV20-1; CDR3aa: CSVKPGQGVYEQYF; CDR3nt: TGCAGTGTTAAGCCGGGACAGGGGGTTTACGAGCAGTACTTC
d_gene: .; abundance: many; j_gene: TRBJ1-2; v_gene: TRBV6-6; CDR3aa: CASSYGGDGGYGYTF; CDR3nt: TGTGCCAGCAGTTATGGGGGGGACGGCGGCTATGGCTACACCTTC
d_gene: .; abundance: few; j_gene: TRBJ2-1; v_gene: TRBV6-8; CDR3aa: CASTSEGSGRQFF; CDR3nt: TGTGCCAGCACTAGCGAGGGTTCCGGACGGCAGTTCTTC
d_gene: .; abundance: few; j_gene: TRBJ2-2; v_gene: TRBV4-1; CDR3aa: CASSQDPGVAGELFF; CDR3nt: TGCGCCAGCAGCCAAGATCCGGGGGTGGCCGGGGAGCTGTTTTTT
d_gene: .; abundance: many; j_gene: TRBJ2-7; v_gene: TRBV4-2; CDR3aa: CASSLGPTYEQYF; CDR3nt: TGTGCCAGCAGCCTGGGGCCCACCTACGAGCAGTACTTC
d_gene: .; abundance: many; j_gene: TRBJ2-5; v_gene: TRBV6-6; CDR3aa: CASSYHRDYQETQYF; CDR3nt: TGTGCCAGCAGTTACCACCGGGACTACCAAGAGACCCAGTACTTC
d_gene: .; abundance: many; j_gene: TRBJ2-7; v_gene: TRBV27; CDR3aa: CASSPRDPVGEQYF; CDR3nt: TGTGCCAGCAGTCCCCGGGACCCCGTCGGGGAGCAGTACTTC
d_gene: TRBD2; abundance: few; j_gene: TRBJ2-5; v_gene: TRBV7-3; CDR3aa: CASSRGLAGERETQYF; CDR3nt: TGTGCCAGCAGCCGGGGACTAGCGGGGGAGAGAGAGACCCAGTACTTC
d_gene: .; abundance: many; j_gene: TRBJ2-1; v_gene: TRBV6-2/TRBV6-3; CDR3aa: CASSYRDNNEQFF; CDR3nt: TGTGCCAGCAGTTACCGGGACAACAATGAGCAGTTCTTC
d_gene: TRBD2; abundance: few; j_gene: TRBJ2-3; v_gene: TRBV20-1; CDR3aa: CSARSPSGIPTDTQYF; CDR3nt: TGCAGTGCTAGAAGCCCCAGCGGGATTCCCACAGATACGCAGTATTTT
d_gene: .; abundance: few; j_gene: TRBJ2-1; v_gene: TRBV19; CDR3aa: CASSPAGVAGNNEQFF; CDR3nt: TGTGCCAGTAGTCCAGCCGGGGTGGCTGGGAACAATGAGCAGTTCTTC
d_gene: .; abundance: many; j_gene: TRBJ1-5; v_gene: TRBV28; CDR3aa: CASNEDSNQPQHF; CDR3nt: TGTGCCAGCAACGAAGACTCGAATCAGCCCCAGCATTTT
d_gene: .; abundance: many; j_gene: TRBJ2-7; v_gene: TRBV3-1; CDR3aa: CASSQDYSGSYEQYF; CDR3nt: TGTGCCAGCAGCCAAGATTACAGCGGCTCCTACGAGCAGTACTTC
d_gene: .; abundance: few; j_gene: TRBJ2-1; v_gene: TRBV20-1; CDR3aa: CNALDGTKSSYNEQFF; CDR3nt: TGCAATGCCCTAGATGGAACCAAGAGCTCCTACAATGAGCAGTTCTTC
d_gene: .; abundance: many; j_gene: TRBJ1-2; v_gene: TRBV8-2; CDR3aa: CGSEAFDSRKTYGYTF; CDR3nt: TGTGGCAGTGAAGCGTTTGATAGCCGAAAGACCTATGGCTACACCTTC
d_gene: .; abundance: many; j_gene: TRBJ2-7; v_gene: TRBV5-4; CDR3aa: CASSLGPGTYEQYF; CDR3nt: TGTGCCAGCAGCTTGGGTCCAGGGACCTACGAGCAGTACTTC
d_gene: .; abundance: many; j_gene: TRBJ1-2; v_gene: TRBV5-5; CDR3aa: CASFVCVSRKTYGYTF; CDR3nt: TGTGCCAGCTTCGTATGTGTCTCGCGAAAGACCTATGGCTACACCTTC
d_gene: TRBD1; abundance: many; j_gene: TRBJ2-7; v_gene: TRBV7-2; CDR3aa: CASSLGQGAYEQYF; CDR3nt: TGTGCCAGCAGCTTAGGACAGGGGGCCTACGAGCAGTACTTC
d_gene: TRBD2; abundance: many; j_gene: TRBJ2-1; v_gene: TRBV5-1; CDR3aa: CASSLVWREGRDEQFF; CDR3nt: TGCGCCAGCAGCTTGGTCTGGCGGGAGGGCCGCGATGAGCAGTTCTTC
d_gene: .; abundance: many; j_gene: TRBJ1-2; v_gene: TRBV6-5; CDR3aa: CASSDSGLYGYTF; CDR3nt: TGTGCCAGCAGTGACAGTGGACTCTATGGCTACACCTTC
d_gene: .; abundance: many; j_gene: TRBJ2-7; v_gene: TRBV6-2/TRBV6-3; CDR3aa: CASSYSIEQTSYEQYF; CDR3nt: TGTGCCAGCAGTTACTCGATCGAACAGACTTCCTACGAGCAGTACTTC
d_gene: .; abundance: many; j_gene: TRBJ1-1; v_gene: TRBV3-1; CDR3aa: CASSSYTPISIRTEAFF; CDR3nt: TGTGCCAGCAGCTCATACACTCCCATTTCAATTCGCACTGAAGCTTTCTTT
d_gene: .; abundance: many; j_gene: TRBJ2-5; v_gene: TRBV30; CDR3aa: CAWIPSGRGTQYF; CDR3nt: TGTGCCTGGATCCCCAGCGGCCGTGGGACCCAGTACTTC
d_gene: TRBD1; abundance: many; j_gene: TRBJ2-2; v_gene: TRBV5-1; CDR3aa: CASSLGDSTGELFF; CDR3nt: TGCGCCAGCAGCTTGGGGGACAGTACCGGGGAGCTGTTTTTT
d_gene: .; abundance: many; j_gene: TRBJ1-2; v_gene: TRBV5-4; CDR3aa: CASQDNVPGKTYGYTF; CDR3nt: TGTGCCAGCCAGGATAACGTACCAGGAAAGACCTATGGCTACACCTTC
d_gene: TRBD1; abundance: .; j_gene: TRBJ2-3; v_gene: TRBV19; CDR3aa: CAVCPTGTATDTQYF; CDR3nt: TGTGCCGTATGCCCAACCGGGACAGCCACAGATACGCAGTATTTT